The clone carrying this TCR beta chain came up a few times. Germline V gene sequence: CDR1 SEHNR, CDR2 FQNEAQ (reference sequence). The CDR3 is 15 residues long. V gave up 1 base and J gave up 6 bases, with 13 bases separating them. A single record per CDR3 protein comes from TCRdb applying MiXCR to the 5' RACE reads. The data contain 500,000 to 650,000 distinct CDR3 sequences, 17% of them singletons. These data originate in a study of T cells after yellow fever vaccination. The sample consisted of PBMCs, taken 5 to 6 days after the first yellow fever vaccination. The source is a man between 18 and 29 years old who received the YFV17D yellow fever vaccine. The V gene is TRBV7-9, the J gene TRBJ2-1; D not certain. The CDR3 here is CASSLVSQSGNEQFF. In DNA, the CDR3 is TGTGCCAGCAGCTTAGTTTCCCAATCCGGCAATGAGCAGTTCTTC.